Following are 8 T cell receptor beta chains from one sample sequenced in a study of CD8 T cells in Susac syndrome (dated by TCRdb to between 2018 and 2021). The library was built by means of the immunoSEQ multiplex PCR assay. RNA was extracted with the RNeasy kit and about 0.45 to 1 ug was reverse transcribed using random hexamers. The public reads were run again by TCRdb, first through fastp at Q25 and then through MiXCR, and only productive beta chains were kept. Rows are unified per CDR3 protein, each entry keeping the most common DNA and genes. The sample table contains 150,000 to 200,000 distinct CDR3 sequences; only one count was recorded for approximately 93% of them. The ten largest clones take up around 0.096% of the sample. The sample consisted of CD4+ T cells from PBMCs. All receptors come from a human donor in good health.

The chain links TRBV3-1 to TRBJ2-5; unclear D gene. CDR3 length: 13 residues. Germline assignment: CDR1 LGHDT and CDR2 YNNKEL (reference sequence). Trimming left V 1 base short and J 5 bases short, with 8 bases between. The CDR3 DNA follows: TGTGCCAGCAGCCAAGCCGGACCTGAGACCCAGTACTTC. Amino acids: CASSQAGPETQYF.

This clonotype was observed once. The rearrangement joins TRBV9 to TRBJ2-5; 11 positions match TRBD2. J lost 2 bases, V lost 3 bases, and 6 bases had no gene match. CDR1 and CDR2 from the germline V gene are SGDLS and YYNGEE. The CDR3 extends over 16 amino acids. The CDR3 here is CASSGISGGVQETQYF. The CDR3 nucleotides are TGTGCCAGCAGCGGTATTAGCGGGGGGGTACAAGAGACCCAGTACTTC.

The V and J genes are TRBV19 and TRBJ2-2; the match to TRBD1 covers 8 bases. Germline V CDR1 and CDR2: LNHDA, SQIVND (reference sequence). Trimming removed 2 bases from V and 7 bases from J; junction bases left unmatched: 3. The CDR3 is 14 amino acids. The CDR3 here is CASSILGTGGELFF. The DNA for the CDR3 is TGTGCCAGTAGTATATTGGGGACAGGCGGGGAGCTGTTTTTT.

This clonotype was recorded once. V is TRBV19 and J is TRBJ1-3; D is undetermined. Germline V gene sequence: CDR1 LNHDA, CDR2 SQIVND (reference sequence). The CDR3 runs to 13 residues. V shed 6 bases and J shed 2 bases, with 8 bases lying between them. For the CDR3, the DNA is TGTGCCAGTAGGAGGGCGGCTGGAAACACCATATATTTT. As protein: CASRRAAGNTIYF.

The rearrangement uses TRBV7-2 and TRBJ2-3, with a weak D call TRBD2 (6 bases). CDR1 and CDR2 from the germline V gene are SGHTA and FQGNSA. V lost 7 bases and J lost 1, with 15 bases in between. The CDR3 is 15 residues long. As DNA, the CDR3 is TGTGCCAGCAAGCTCGGGGGTACCGGCACAGATACGCAGTATTTT. Translation gives CASKLGGTGTDTQYF.

This clonotype showed up just once. V usage is TRBV6-6 and J usage is TRBJ1-4, with 7 bases matching TRBD1. Germline CDR1 is MNHNY and CDR2 is SVGAGI (reference sequence). There are 15 residues in the CDR3. Trimming at V came to 5 bases and at J to 8 bases, leaving 11 bases not matched to a gene. The CDR3 protein is CASSPPGQRKEKLFF. The CDR3 nucleotides are TGTGCCAGCAGTCCTCCGGGACAGAGAAAGGAAAAACTGTTTTTT.

This clonotype was seen more than once but under ten times. The chain employs TRBV20-1 and TRBJ2-7, with a possible D match to TRBD2 (6 bases). V gave up 4 bases and J gave up 4 bases, with 14 bases separating them. Germline V lookup: CDR1 DFQATT, CDR2 SNEGSKA (reference sequence). The CDR3 runs 13 residues. The CDR3 sequence: CSATGTSLYEQYF. The CDR3 DNA is TGCAGTGCTACCGGGACTTCTCTTTACGAGCAGTACTTC.

The V and J genes are TRBV20-1 and TRBJ2-2; perhaps TRBD2 as D (5 bases). Between the trimmed V and J ends, which lost 3 bases and 2 bases, there was a span of 10 bases. The germline V gene has CDR1 DFQATT and CDR2 SNEGSKA (reference sequence). The CDR3 is 14 residues long. The CDR3 bases are TGCAGTGCTAGTTACGGGGTTAACACCGGGGAGCTGTTTTTT. The encoded protein is CSASYGVNTGELFF.